This T cell receptor beta chain was sequenced in a study of blood T cell repertoires in COVID-19. About the study: The samples span acute and convalescent COVID-19 from the United States, Italy and Spain.

V lost 5 bases, J lost 0 bases, and 4 bases stayed unmatched. The CDR3 is 16 residues long. CDR1 LNHDA and CDR2 SQIVND come from the germline V gene (reference sequence). The assay was immunoSEQ multiplex PCR, and TCRdb's table has in-frame clones only and misses some. The repertoire consists of over 250,000 clones, with about 90% occurring once and the leading ten covering approximately 6%. The sequenced sample consisted of peripheral blood. V usage is TRBV19 and J usage is TRBJ2-3, with 11 bases matching TRBD2. The TCR comes from a woman aged 45-59 years with COVID-19, enrolled during active disease. CDR3 in DNA: TGTGCCAGTAGTCTTACTAGCGGGAGAAGCACAGATACGCAGTATTTT. This gives the protein CASSLTSGRSTDTQYF.